These 20 T cell receptor beta chains came from one sample sequenced in a study of cytomegalovirus exposure and HLA in healthy donors. With 60 Vbeta and 13 Jbeta primers, the PCR was carried out. Some clones are missing from TCRdb's copy, which holds only in-frame ones; the method was immunoSEQ multiplex PCR. The sample carries around 200,000 clones, over 80% recorded once. The material sequenced was PBMCs. Source of these receptors: a man between 50 and 59 years old in good health and CMV-seronegative.

The chain uses TRBV9 and TRBJ2-3; no clear D. The CDR3 is 16 residues long. Per germline, CDR1 SGDLS and CDR2 YYNGEE. V lost 4 bases and J 3 bases, leaving 18 bases between the germline ends. CDR3 sequence reads: CASSPHGFLRTDTQYF. CDR3 bases: TGTGCCAGCAGCCCCCACGGGTTTCTTCGTACAGATACGCAGTATTTT.

The chain recombines TRBV6-5 with TRBJ2-5, with TRBD2 matching 7 bases. J lost 1 base, V lost 5 bases, and 1 base had no gene match. The CDR3 is 13 amino acids. Germline-derived CDR1 and CDR2 are MNHEY and SVGAGI. CDR3 coding DNA: TGTGCCAGCAGTCCGGGGGGCCAAGAGACCCAGTACTTC. This gives the protein CASSPGGQETQYF.

This chain's CDR3 is CAWNGRTEAFF. The CDR3 nucleotides read TGTGCCTGGAATGGGAGAACTGAAGCTTTCTTT. The chain employs TRBV30 and TRBJ1-1; D is unresolved. Trimming cost V 4 bases and J 5 bases, with 8 bases left between them. Per the germline V gene, CDR1 is GTSNPN and CDR2 is SVGIG (reference sequence). CDR3 length: 11 residues. Full variable domain (rest looked up from reference TRBV30 and TRBJ1-1): SQTIHQWPATLVQPVGSPLSLECTVEGTSNPNLYWYRQAAGRGLQLLFYSVGIGQISSEVPQNLSASRPQDRQFILSSKKLLLSDSGFYLCAWNGRTEAFFGQGTRLTVV.

V usage is TRBV19 and J usage is TRBJ2-7, with D tentatively TRBD2 (5 bases). Germline CDR1 reads LNHDA; CDR2 reads SQIVND (reference sequence). Trimming left V 5 bases short and J 2 bases short, with 19 bases between. There are 16 residues in the CDR3. The CDR3 spells CASSSPSRSSTYEQYF. In DNA form, the CDR3 reads TGTGCCAGTAGTTCTCCTAGCAGGTCCTCAACCTACGAGCAGTACTTC.

V and J are TRBV4-2 and TRBJ2-7; the D gene is possibly TRBD2 (6 bases). The germline V gene encodes CDR1 LGHNA and CDR2 YNFKEQ. CDR3 size: 17 residues. V was cut by 0 bases and J by 7 bases, with 22 bases left in between. CDR3 amino acids: CASSQDRGTGGVGEQYF. The CDR3 DNA sequence: TGTGCCAGCAGCCAAGATCGGGGGACTGGGGGTGTGGGGGAGCAGTACTTC.

This clone was counted between two and nine times. The genes are TRBV5-1 and TRBJ2-2; TRBD1 matches 11 bases. V shed 4 bases, J shed 7 bases, and the junction held 3 bases outside the gene matches. The germline gives CDR1 SGHRS, CDR2 YFSETQ. The CDR3 contains 14 residues. The CDR3 loop is CASSPGTGGGELFF. The CDR3 DNA is TGCGCCAGCAGCCCCGGGACAGGGGGCGGGGAGCTGTTTTTT.

The rearrangement joins TRBV11-3 to TRBJ2-2; D is unresolved. The CDR3 sequence is 13 residues long. V dropped 5 bases and J dropped 5 bases, with 9 bases sitting between them. From germline, CDR1 is SGHNT and CDR2 YENEEA. CDR3 nucleotides: TGTGCCAGCAGCCCCCGTCAGACCGGGGAGCTGTTTTTT. This codes for CASSPRQTGELFF. The full variable domain, completed using reference TRBV11-3 and TRBJ2-2, is EAGVVQSPRYKIIEKKQPVAFWCNPISGHNTLYWYLQNLGQGPELLIRYENEEAVDDSQLPKDRFSAERLKGVDSTLKIQPAELGDSAVYLCASSPRQTGELFFGEGSRLTVL.

J is TRBJ2-1 and V is TRBV5-1, with a weak D call TRBD1 (5 bases). CDR1 and CDR2 (germline): SGHRS, YFSETQ. The CDR3 loop spans 16 amino acids. The germline V and J ends were trimmed by 7 bases and 0 bases, with 17 bases remaining between them. The CDR3 DNA reads TGCGCCAGCTCACAGCAGGGATTAAGCTCCTACAATGAGCAGTTCTTC. The encoded protein is CASSQQGLSSYNEQFF.

The V and J genes are TRBV30 and TRBJ1-4; perhaps TRBD1 as D (6 bases). Trimming took off 6 bases at V and 7 bases at J, with 18 bases between the two ends. Germline assignment: CDR1 GTSNPN and CDR2 SVGIG (reference sequence). The CDR3 sequence is 14 residues long. CDR3 nucleotides: TGTGCCTGCAGGAGGGGGGGCTGGGGTGAAAAACTGTTTTTT. Residues: CACRRGGWGEKLFF.

The V call is TRBV7-2, the J call TRBJ2-3; D is unclear. This CDR3 contains 16 residues. The V end lost 2 bases, the J end lost 0 bases, and 12 bases lay between the germline ends. CDR1 SGHTA and CDR2 FQGNSA come from the germline V gene. In DNA, the CDR3 is TGTGCCAGCAGCTTAACTTTTGCGGAAAGCACAGATACGCAGTATTTT. It is translated as CASSLTFAESTDTQYF.

The rearrangement links TRBV29-1 to TRBJ2-5; D is perhaps TRBD1 (6 bases). The V gene's germline CDR1 is SQVTM and CDR2 ANQGSEA. The germline V and J ends were trimmed by 8 bases and 5 bases, with 15 bases remaining between them. The CDR3 spans 12 residues. The CDR3 loop reads CSFRQDRETQYF. The CDR3 nucleotides read TGCAGCTTTAGACAGGACCGGGAGACCCAGTACTTC.

The V gene is TRBV30, the J gene TRBJ2-5; TRBD2 is a possible D gene (6 bases). The CDR3 is 14 residues long. The germline V gene encodes CDR1 GTSNPN and CDR2 SVGIG (reference sequence). With 3 bases removed from V and 5 bases from J, the gap between germline ends came to 16 bases. CDR3 sequence (DNA): TGTGCCTGGAGACCCAGCGGGCCCTTGGAGACCCAGTACTTC. Its protein product is CAWRPSGPLETQYF.

The chain uses TRBV11-3 and TRBJ2-2; 10 bases map to TRBD2. From germline, CDR1 is SGHNT and CDR2 YENEEA. The CDR3 is 18 residues long. After removal of 5 bases from V and 2 bases from J, the junction contained 11 bases not matched to a gene. CDR3 bases: TGTGCCAGCAGCCTGCGGTGGGCTAGCGGGGGCAACACCGGGGAGCTGTTTTTT. It yields the protein CASSLRWASGGNTGELFF. Combining the CDR3 with reference TRBV11-3 and TRBJ2-2 gives the whole variable domain EAGVVQSPRYKIIEKKQPVAFWCNPISGHNTLYWYLQNLGQGPELLIRYENEEAVDDSQLPKDRFSAERLKGVDSTLKIQPAELGDSAVYLCASSLRWASGGNTGELFFGEGSRLTVL.

The rearrangement links TRBV5-1 to TRBJ2-2; 9 positions match TRBD2. This CDR3 contains 16 residues. The junction had 8 bases not matched to a gene; V was cut back by 3 bases and J by 5 bases. Germline V lookup: CDR1 SGHRS, CDR2 YFSETQ. The CDR3 DNA reads as TGCGCCAGCAGCTGGCAACAGCGGGGGGCTACCGGGGAGCTGTTTTTT. Amino acids: CASSWQQRGATGELFF. The variable domain in full, with the rest retrieved from reference TRBV5-1 and TRBJ2-2, is KAGVTQTPRYLIKTRGQQVTLSCSPISGHRSVSWYQQTPGQGLQFLFEYFSETQRNKGNFPGRFSGRQFSNSRSEMNVSTLELGDSALYLCASSWQQRGATGELFFGEGSRLTVL.

The chain joins TRBV29-1 to TRBJ2-5; TRBD1 might be the D (6 bases). The V end was cut by 7 bases, the J end by 4 bases, with 13 bases between. The CDR3 runs to 12 residues. Germline V lookup: CDR1 SQVTM, CDR2 ANQGSEA. The CDR3 region has the DNA TGCAGCGGGACAGCGCCAGGAGAGACCCAGTACTTC. Its protein is CSGTAPGETQYF.

The rearrangement uses TRBV7-8 and TRBJ1-1; 7 bases agree with TRBD1. V was pared by 5 bases and J by 1 base, with 7 bases of the junction left unmatched. Germline V gives CDR1 SGHVS, CDR2 FQNEAQ. The CDR3 spans 15 residues. The CDR3, as DNA: TGTGCCAGCAGCCTGACAGGGTGGGGGAACACTGAAGCTTTCTTT. Translated: CASSLTGWGNTEAFF.

Regarding this clone: At the DNA level, this CDR3 is encoded by other sequences in the same sample as well. The CDR3 region is CASSSGQGMNTEAFF. CDR3 in DNA: TGTGCCAGCAGTTCGGGACAGGGGATGAACACTGAAGCTTTCTTT. The rearrangement uses TRBV28 and TRBJ1-1; 10 nucleotides match TRBD1. The CDR3 runs to 15 residues. Germline loops: CDR1 MDHEN, CDR2 SYDVKM. The V gene end was trimmed by 4 bases and the J gene end by 0 bases; junction bases not matched to a gene: 2.

This chain joins TRBV7-2 and TRBJ1-4, with 8 nucleotides matching TRBD1. CDR1 SGHTA and CDR2 FQGNSA come from the germline V gene. This CDR3 is 15 amino acids long. V gave up 5 bases and J gave up 7 bases; unmatched junction bases: 9. Written as DNA, the CDR3 is TGTGCCAGCAGCGCAGACGGGACAGGCGGTGAAAAACTGTTTTTT. Its protein product is CASSADGTGGEKLFF.

This rearrangement joins TRBV28 to TRBJ1-1; D is possibly TRBD1 (5 bases). The CDR3 is 14 amino acids. Per the germline V gene, CDR1 is MDHEN and CDR2 is SYDVKM. V lost 3 bases, J lost 3 bases, and 11 bases lay in between. The CDR3 reads CASSFFAGYTEAFF. The CDR3 DNA is TGTGCCAGCAGTTTCTTCGCAGGGTACACTGAAGCTTTCTTT.

The chain carries TRBV19 and TRBJ2-1; 9 bases match TRBD2. CDR3 length equals 14 residues. Looked up from germline, CDR1 is LNHDA and CDR2 is SQIVND (reference sequence). Trimming removed 5 bases from V and 8 bases from J; junction bases left unmatched: 7. Here the CDR3 reads CASSVGLAIYEQFF. The CDR3 nucleotides are TGTGCCAGTAGTGTGGGACTAGCTATCTATGAGCAGTTCTTC.